The 9 T cell receptor beta chains presented below share a single source sample, sequenced in a study of blood T cell repertoires in COVID-19 (dated by TCRdb to about 2020). Libraries were built with the immunoSEQ multiplex PCR assay. The immuneACCESS repertoire file appears here via TCRdb, limited to in-frame rearrangements. These files lack a portion of the clones; in checked studies, under half of the deficit traces to unresolved V genes, and the cause of the others is not known. The sample table records approximately 240,000 clones; about 89% of these occur just once. The ten largest account for approximately 1.9% of the sample. Input material: PBMCs or T cells enriched from blood (not recorded which). Receptors were obtained from a young woman who had recovered from COVID-19.

The gene calls are TRBV4-3 and TRBJ2-1; 7 bases align to TRBD2. The ends lost 4 bases at V and 4 bases at J; junction bases unmatched: 10. The germline gives CDR1 LGHNA, CDR2 YSLEER. The CDR3 totals 16 residues. This chain's CDR3 is CASSLEVGGGYNEQFF. The CDR3, as DNA: TGCGCCAGCAGCCTCGAAGTTGGGGGGGGATACAATGAGCAGTTCTTC.

CDR3 sequence: CASSVHRAGEQYF. CDR3 coding DNA: TGTGCCAGCAGCGTTCACAGGGCTGGCGAGCAGTACTTC. The chain links TRBV9 to TRBJ2-7; TRBD1 is a possible D gene (6 bases). V was clipped by 2 bases and J by 6 bases, with 12 bases between them. In germline, CDR1 is SGDLS, CDR2 YYNGEE. The CDR3 sequence is 13 residues long.

The chain recombines TRBV19 with TRBJ1-1; D remains ambiguous. From germline, CDR1 is LNHDA and CDR2 SQIVND (reference sequence). V was cut by 7 bases and J by 6 bases, with 12 bases left in between. This CDR3 has 12 residues. Written as DNA, the CDR3 is TGTGCCAGTAAAGGGAGGAGGCCTGAAGCTTTCTTT. Encoded protein: CASKGRRPEAFF.

This rearrangement joins TRBV7-8 to TRBJ1-4; D gene unclear. The germline V and J ends were trimmed by 5 bases and 8 bases, with 6 bases remaining between them. The germline CDR1 and CDR2 sequences are SGHVS and FQNEAQ. This CDR3 contains 11 residues. DNA of the CDR3: TGTGCCAGCAGCCCGGGGGAAAAACTGTTTTTT. This encodes CASSPGEKLFF.

This clone was detected a few times. V gene TRBV7-6 combines with J gene TRBJ1-2, with 9 bases fitting TRBD1. CDR3 length: 14 residues. Germline-derived CDR1 and CDR2 are SGHVS and FNYEAQ. Unmatched junction bases numbered 6, after V lost 4 bases and J lost 6 bases. In nucleotides, the CDR3 is TGTGCCAGCAGCTCCCCCGGGACAGGGAATGGCTACACCTTC. It yields the protein CASSSPGTGNGYTF. Supplemented by reference TRBV7-6 and TRBJ1-2, the full variable domain reads GAGVSQSPRYKVTKRGQDVALRCDPISGHVSLYWYRQALGQGPEFLTYFNYEAQQDKSGLPNDRFSAERPEGSISTLTIQRTEQRDSAMYRCASSSPGTGNGYTFGSGTRLTVV.

V gene TRBV14 combines with J gene TRBJ2-7; 10 bases are a match to TRBD2. The CDR3 is made up of 15 amino acids. The V gene end was trimmed by 1 base and the J gene end by 5 bases; junction bases not matched to a gene: 5. In germline, CDR1 is SGHDN, CDR2 FVKESK. This CDR3 is CASSQGVAGGDEQYF. The CDR3 nucleotides are TGTGCCAGCAGCCAAGGGGTAGCGGGAGGTGACGAGCAGTACTTC.

In nucleotides, the CDR3 is TGTGCCTCGGGCCAGACAGGGGCGTTCGGTACGCAGTATTTT. Translating gives CASGQTGAFGTQYF. V and J are TRBV10-3 and TRBJ2-3; 8 bases are shared with TRBD1. With V trimmed by 11 bases and J by 8 bases, 15 bases remained unmatched. Germline values: CDR1 ENHRY, CDR2 SYGVKD. This CDR3 is built from 14 residues.

The rearrangement links TRBV3-1 (or the pseudogene TRBV3-2) to TRBJ1-5; D gene ambiguous. The V end was cut by 0 bases, the J end by 7 bases, with 7 bases between. Per germline, CDR1 LGHDT and CDR2 YNNKEL (reference sequence). The CDR3 totals 13 residues. The CDR3 bases are TGTGCCAGCAGCCAAGATTTGCGACAGCCCCAGCATTTT. As protein: CASSQDLRQPQHF.

This sequence joins TRBV7-9 and TRBJ2-3; the match to TRBD2 covers 14 bases. Germline lookup yields CDR1 SEHNR and CDR2 FQNEAQ (reference sequence). V shed 5 bases, J shed 5 bases, and the junction held 3 bases outside the gene matches. The CDR3 totals 15 residues. In nucleotides, the CDR3 is TGTGCCAGCAGCCGGACTAGCGGGAGGAAAGATACGCAGTATTTT. Translating gives CASSRTSGRKDTQYF.